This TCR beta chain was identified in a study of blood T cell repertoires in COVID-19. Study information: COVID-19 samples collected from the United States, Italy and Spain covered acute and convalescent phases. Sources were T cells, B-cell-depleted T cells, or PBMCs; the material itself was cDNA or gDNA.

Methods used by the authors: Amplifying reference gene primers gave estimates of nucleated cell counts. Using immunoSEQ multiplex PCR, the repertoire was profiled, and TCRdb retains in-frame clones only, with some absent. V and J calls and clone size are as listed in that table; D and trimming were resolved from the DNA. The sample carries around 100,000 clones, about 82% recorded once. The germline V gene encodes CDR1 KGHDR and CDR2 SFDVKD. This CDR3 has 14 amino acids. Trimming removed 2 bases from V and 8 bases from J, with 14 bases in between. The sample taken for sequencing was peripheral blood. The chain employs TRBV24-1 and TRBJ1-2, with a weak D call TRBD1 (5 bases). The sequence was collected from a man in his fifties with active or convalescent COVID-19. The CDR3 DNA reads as TGTGCCACCAGTGATTCGACAGACAGAAGAGGCTACACCTTC. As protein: CATSDSTDRRGYTF.